The entry that follows covers one T cell receptor (beta chain) sequence. The CDR3 has 12 residues. The germline CDR1 and CDR2 sequences are LNHNV and YYDKDF (reference sequence). Trimming stripped 7 bases from V and 6 bases from J, with 10 bases between. Seattle enrolled patients during active infection and tracked them longitudinally. The sample originates from a study of blood T cell repertoires in COVID-19. Study as a whole: COVID-19 samples from acute and convalescent phases originated in the United States, Italy and Spain. Nucleic acid was either cDNA or gDNA, and it came from T cells, B-cell-depleted T cells, or PBMCs.

As processed by the authors: Estimated nucleated cell counts came from reference gene primer amplification. Profiling relied on immunoSEQ multiplex PCR, and the TCRdb table lists in-frame clones only, not all of them. From that table come the V and J calls and clone size; the DNA was used to work out D and trimming. The sample consists of 270,000 or so clones, 90% of them appearing once. The genes are TRBV15 and TRBJ2-1; TRBD2 might be the D (7 bases). The clonotype originates from a woman in her sixties with COVID-19, enrolled during active disease. The sequenced material came from peripheral blood. CDR3: CATKGGPNEQFF. CDR3 nucleotides: TGTGCCACCAAGGGGGGGCCCAATGAGCAGTTCTTC.